These T cell receptor beta chains were read from a single sample in a study of radiotherapy plus CTLA-4 blockade in lung cancer. Data came from immunoSEQ multiplex PCR; TCRdb stores just in-frame clones and leaves some out. Of approximately 67,000 clones listed, about 85% are singletons. The specimen comprised peripheral blood, sampled from a patient treated with radiotherapy plus ipilimumab. Source of these receptors: a human donor with non-small cell lung cancer who had a partial response to radiotherapy plus ipilimumab. Each CDR3 is given with its conserved first and last residue. The D gene is left open where the match is weak. The size entry is marked missing in some rows and otherwise reads once, few, many or a size class.

V	size	J	D	CDR3	DNA
TRBV5-1	.	TRBJ2-1	TRBD2	CASGPSGRGGNEQFF	TGCGCCAGCGGCCCTAGCGGGAGAGGAGGCAATGAGCAGTTCTTC
TRBV28	.	TRBJ1-2	.	CASSQGKGWGGYTF	TGTGCCAGCAGCCAGGGGAAGGGCTGGGGTGGCTACACCTTC
TRBV9	.	TRBJ2-3	.	CASGQDTQYF	TGTGCCAGCGGGCAGGATACGCAGTATTTT
TRBV5-1	.	TRBJ1-1	.	CASSFGGVTGMNTEAFF	TGCGCCAGCAGCTTTGGCGGTGTGACAGGCATGAACACTGAAGCTTTCTTT
TRBV28	.	TRBJ1-5	.	CASSFGTRNQPQHF	TGTGCCAGCAGTTTCGGGACACGCAATCAGCCCCAGCATTTT
TRBV30	.	TRBJ2-6	.	CAGDFTGSRSGANVLTF	TGTGCCGGGGACTTTACCGGGTCTCGCTCTGGGGCCAACGTCCTGACTTTC
TRBV27	once	TRBJ2-1	TRBD2	CASPLSAREKNEQFF	TGTGCCAGCCCTCTTTCGGCGCGGGAGAAGAATGAGCAGTTCTTC
TRBV30	.	TRBJ2-7	TRBD2	CAWMPGLAGGFYEQYF	TGTGCCTGGATGCCGGGACTAGCGGGAGGGTTCTACGAGCAGTACTTC
TRBV10-1	.	TRBJ2-1	TRBD1	CASSEGQVYNEQFF	TGCGCCAGCAGTGAGGGACAGGTCTACAATGAGCAGTTCTTC
TRBV7-6	.	TRBJ1-4	.	CASSLRASRGTNEKLFF	TGTGCCAGCAGCCTTCGGGCCTCAAGGGGAACTAATGAAAAACTGTTTTTT
TRBV29-1	.	TRBJ1-6	.	CSVAGAWDSPLHF	TGCAGCGTTGCAGGGGCTTGGGATTCACCCCTCCACTTT
TRBV4-1	once	TRBJ2-5	.	CASSPIPSAQETQYF	TGCGCCAGCAGTCCTATACCTAGCGCCCAAGAGACCCAGTACTTC
TRBV5-4	once	TRBJ2-5	TRBD2	CASSSRTSGSETQYF	TGTGCCAGCAGCTCACGGACTAGCGGGAGCGAGACCCAGTACTTC
TRBV5-1	.	TRBJ1-3	.	CASSLVTELRPGNTIYF	TGCGCCAGCAGCTTGGTGACAGAGCTTCGCCCCGGAAACACCATATATTTT
TRBV7-9	.	TRBJ1-1	TRBD1	CASSLAGPGTGSAFF	TGTGCCAGCAGCTTAGCGGGTCCCGGGACAGGGAGCGCTTTCTTT
TRBV5-6	.	TRBJ2-7	.	CASSLGTVFEQYF	TGTGCCAGCAGCTTGGGTACAGTCTTCGAGCAGTACTTC
TRBV6-1	.	TRBJ2-2	.	CASRRRGNTGELFF	TGTGCCAGCAGGAGGAGGGGGAACACCGGGGAGCTGTTTTTT
TRBV5-6	.	TRBJ1-1	.	CASSLLNTEAFF	TGTGCCAGCAGCCTTCTAAACACTGAAGCTTTCTTT
TRBV6-5	few	TRBJ1-3	.	CASRGQSGNTIYF	TGTGCCAGCAGAGGACAGTCTGGAAACACCATATATTTT
TRBV5-1	.	TRBJ2-3	.	CASSLVLGATTDTQYF	TGCGCCAGCAGCTTGGTTCTGGGGGCCACCACAGATACGCAGTATTTT
TRBV4-1	.	TRBJ2-7	.	CASSPSGLEQYF	TGCGCCAGCAGCCCATCTGGACTTGAGCAGTACTTC
TRBV18	.	TRBJ2-1	TRBD2	CASGLASYNEQFF	TGTGCCAGCGGACTAGCGTCCTACAATGAGCAGTTCTTC
TRBV5-1	.	TRBJ2-7	TRBD1	CASSVTGVDEQYF	TGCGCCAGCAGCGTGACAGGGGTGGACGAGCAGTACTTC
TRBV30	few	TRBJ1-5	.	CAWSAGVSNQPQHF	TGTGCCTGGAGTGCAGGGGTTAGCAATCAGCCCCAGCATTTT
TRBV28	.	TRBJ1-4	TRBD1	CASSSSGQAGEKLFF	TGTGCCAGCAGTTCCTCGGGACAGGCCGGTGAAAAACTGTTTTTT
TRBV7-2	.	TRBJ2-5	.	CASTTPPKETQYF	TGTGCCAGCACCACCCCCCCTAAAGAGACCCAGTACTTC
TRBV5-4	.	TRBJ1-1	.	CASSLVGANAEAFF	TGTGCCAGCAGCTTGGTGGGGGCGAACGCTGAAGCTTTCTTT
TRBV7-9	few	TRBJ2-1	TRBD2	CASSDSGRGYNEQFF	TGTGCCAGCAGCGATAGCGGGAGGGGTTACAATGAGCAGTTCTTC
TRBV4-1	.	TRBJ1-5	TRBD1	CASSPRTGVNQPQHF	TGCGCCAGCAGTCCCAGGACAGGGGTCAACCAGCCCCAGCATTTT